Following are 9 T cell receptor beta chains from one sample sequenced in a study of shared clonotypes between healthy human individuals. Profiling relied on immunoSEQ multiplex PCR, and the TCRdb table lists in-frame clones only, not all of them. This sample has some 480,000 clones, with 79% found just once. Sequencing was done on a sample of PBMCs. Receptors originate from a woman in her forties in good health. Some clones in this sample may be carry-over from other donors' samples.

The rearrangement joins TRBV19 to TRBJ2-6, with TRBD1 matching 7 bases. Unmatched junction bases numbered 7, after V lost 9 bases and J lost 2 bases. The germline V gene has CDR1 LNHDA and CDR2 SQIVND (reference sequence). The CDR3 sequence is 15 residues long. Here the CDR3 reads CASGTVETGANVLTF. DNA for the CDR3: TGTGCCAGCGGGACAGTAGAGACTGGGGCCAACGTCCTGACTTTC.

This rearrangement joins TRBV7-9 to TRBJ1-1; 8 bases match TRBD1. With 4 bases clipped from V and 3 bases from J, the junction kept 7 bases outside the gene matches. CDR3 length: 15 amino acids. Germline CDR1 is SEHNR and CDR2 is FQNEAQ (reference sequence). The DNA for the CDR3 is TGTGCCAGCAGCTCGACCCTGACAGGGGACACTGAAGCTTTCTTT. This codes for CASSSTLTGDTEAFF.

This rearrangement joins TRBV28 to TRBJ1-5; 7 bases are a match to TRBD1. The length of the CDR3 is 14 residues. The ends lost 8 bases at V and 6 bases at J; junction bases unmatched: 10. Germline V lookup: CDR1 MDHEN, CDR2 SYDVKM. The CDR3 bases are TGTGCCAGCGTCCGGGCAGGGGGATTTCAGCCCCAGCATTTT. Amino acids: CASVRAGGFQPQHF. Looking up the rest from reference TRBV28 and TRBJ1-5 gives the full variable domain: DVKVTQSSRYLVKRTGEKVFLECVQDMDHENMFWYRQDPGLGLRLIYFSYDVKMKEKGDIPEGYSVSREKKERFSLILESASTNQTSMYLCASVRAGGFQPQHFGDGTRLSIL.

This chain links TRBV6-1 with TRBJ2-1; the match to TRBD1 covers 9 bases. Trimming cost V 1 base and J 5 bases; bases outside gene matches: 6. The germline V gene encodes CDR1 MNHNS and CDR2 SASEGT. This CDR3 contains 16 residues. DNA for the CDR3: TGTGCCAGCAGTGAAGTAAGCCGGACAGGGGACAATGAGCAGTTCTTC. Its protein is CASSEVSRTGDNEQFF.

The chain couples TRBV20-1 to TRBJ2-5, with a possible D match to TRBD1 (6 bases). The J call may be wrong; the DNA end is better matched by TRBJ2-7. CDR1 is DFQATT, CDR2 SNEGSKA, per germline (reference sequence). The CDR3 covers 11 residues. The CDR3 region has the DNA TGCAGTGCTGATACAGGGCGCGAGCAGTACTTC. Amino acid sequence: CSADTGREQYF.

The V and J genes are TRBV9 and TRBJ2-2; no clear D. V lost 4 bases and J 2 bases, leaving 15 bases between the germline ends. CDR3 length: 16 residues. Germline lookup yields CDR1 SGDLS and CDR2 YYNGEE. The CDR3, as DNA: TGTGCCAGCAGCCCCAACCCGACTCCAAACACCGGGGAGCTGTTTTTT. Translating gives CASSPNPTPNTGELFF.

The CDR3 DNA reads as TGTGCCAGCAGCCCCAGTTTTAGATTTGGCACCGGGGAGCTGTTTTTT. Translating it yields CASSPSFRFGTGELFF. V and J are TRBV7-2 and TRBJ2-2, with no clear D. This CDR3 region has 16 residues. Per the germline V gene, CDR1 is SGHTA and CDR2 is FQGNSA. The germline V and J ends were trimmed by 5 bases and 4 bases, with 17 bases remaining between them.

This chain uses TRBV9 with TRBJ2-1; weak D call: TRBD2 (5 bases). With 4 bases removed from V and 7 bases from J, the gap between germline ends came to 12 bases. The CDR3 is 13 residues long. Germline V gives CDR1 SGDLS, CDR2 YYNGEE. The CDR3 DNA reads TGTGCCAGCAGCCGAAGCGGCACAAATGAGCAGTTCTTC. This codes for CASSRSGTNEQFF.

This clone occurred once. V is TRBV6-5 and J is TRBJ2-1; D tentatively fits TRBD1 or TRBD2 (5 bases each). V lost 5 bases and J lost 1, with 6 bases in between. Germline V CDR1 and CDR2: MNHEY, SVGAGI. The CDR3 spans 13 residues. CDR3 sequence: CASSGGSYNEQFF. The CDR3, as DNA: TGTGCCAGCAGTGGGGGTTCCTACAATGAGCAGTTCTTC.